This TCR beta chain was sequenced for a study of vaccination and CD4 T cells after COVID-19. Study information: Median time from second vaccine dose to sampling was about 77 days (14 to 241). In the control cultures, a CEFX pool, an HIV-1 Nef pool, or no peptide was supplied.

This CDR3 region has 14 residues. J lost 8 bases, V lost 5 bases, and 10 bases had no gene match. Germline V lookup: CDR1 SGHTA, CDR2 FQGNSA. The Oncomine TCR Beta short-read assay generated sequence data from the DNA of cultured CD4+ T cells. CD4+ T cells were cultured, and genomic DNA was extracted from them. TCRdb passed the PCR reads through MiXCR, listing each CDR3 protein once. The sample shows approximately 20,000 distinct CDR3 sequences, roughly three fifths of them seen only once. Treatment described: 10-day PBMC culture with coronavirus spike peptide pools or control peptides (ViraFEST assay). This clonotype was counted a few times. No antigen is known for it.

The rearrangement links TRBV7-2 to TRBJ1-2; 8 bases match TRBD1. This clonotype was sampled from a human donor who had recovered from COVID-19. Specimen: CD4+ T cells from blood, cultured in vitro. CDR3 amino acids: CASSPETGAGGYTF. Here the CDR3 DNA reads TGTGCCAGCAGCCCAGAGACAGGGGCTGGCGGCTACACCTTC.